The 4 T cell receptor beta chains presented below share a single source sample, sequenced in a study of molecular identifiers for immune sequencing clone quantification (dated by TCRdb to the late 2010s). Receptor libraries were prepared by PCR. For sequencing, a NextSeq 500 was employed. The public reads were reprocessed in TCRdb via fastp at Q25 and MiXCR, keeping in-frame beta chains. Rows matching on CDR3 protein sequence are summarized as one entry with the most common DNA and genes. The sample table shows about 330,000 distinct CDR3 sequences, and roughly a quarter are seen once. The ten largest clonotypes hold around 0.74% of the sample. Sequencing was done on a sample of naive CD8+ T cells from blood, with Jurkat cell RNA spiked in. The cell subset or site label of this sample denotes: FACS-sorted CD8+CD4-CCR7+CD45RA+ naive T cells. The receptors derive from a human donor in good health. Some libraries in this study had Jurkat cell RNA spiked in.

The chain uses TRBV20-1 and TRBJ2-7, with 8 bases aligning to TRBD2. The V segment lost 5 bases and the J segment 9 bases; nucleotides outside the gene matches: 18. There are 15 residues in the CDR3. The germline V gene encodes CDR1 DFQATT and CDR2 SNEGSKA (reference sequence). The CDR3 DNA reads as TGCAGTGCTCGAAAGCGGGAGTTTCACTTTGACGCGCAGTACTTC. Protein sequence: CSARKREFHFDAQYF.

This clonotype has at least ten counts. This sequence joins TRBV4-1 and TRBJ2-6; D is uncertain. This CDR3 region has 18 residues. Trimming took 2 bases from V and 0 from J, leaving 14 bases between them. CDR1 MGHRA and CDR2 YSYEKL come from the germline V gene. For the CDR3, the DNA is TGCGCCAGCAGCCAAAAGGACCAAAGGAGCTCTGGGGCCAACGTCCTGACTTTC. Translating it yields CASSQKDQRSSGANVLTF.

Worth noting for this clonotype: This may arise from a read error, as a much more abundant clone is one base away. The chain combines TRBV2 with TRBJ2-7; no firm D call. This CDR3 is 13 amino acids long. Germline V gene data show CDR1 as SNHLY and CDR2 as FYNNEI. The DNA of the CDR3 is TGTGCCAGCACTGACCCGAGCTCCTCCGAGCAGTACTTC. This gives the protein CASTDPSSSEQYF.

Comment on this clonotype: Given a much more abundant clone one base away, this may be a read error. This chain connects TRBV29-1 to TRBJ2-3; no clear D. V lost 4 bases to trimming and J lost 2 bases, with 10 bases between them. The CDR3 is made up of 13 amino acids. CDR1 is SQVTM, CDR2 ANQGSEA, per germline. CDR3 nucleotide sequence: TGCAGCGTTGTCCTCGTTACCACAGATACGCAGTATTTT. Protein product: CSVVLVTTDTQYF.